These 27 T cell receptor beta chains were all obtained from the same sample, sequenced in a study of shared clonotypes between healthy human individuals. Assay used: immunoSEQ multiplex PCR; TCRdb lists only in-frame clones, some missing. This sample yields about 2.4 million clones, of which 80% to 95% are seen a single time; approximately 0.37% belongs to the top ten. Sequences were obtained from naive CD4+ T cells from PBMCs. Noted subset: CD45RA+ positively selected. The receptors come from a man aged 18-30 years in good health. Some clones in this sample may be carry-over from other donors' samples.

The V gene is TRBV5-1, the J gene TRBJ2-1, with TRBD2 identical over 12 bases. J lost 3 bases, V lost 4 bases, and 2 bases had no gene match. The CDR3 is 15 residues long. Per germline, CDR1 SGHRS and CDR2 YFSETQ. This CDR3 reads CASSELAGGYNEQFF. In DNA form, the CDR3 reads TGCGCCAGCAGCGAACTAGCGGGAGGCTACAATGAGCAGTTCTTC.

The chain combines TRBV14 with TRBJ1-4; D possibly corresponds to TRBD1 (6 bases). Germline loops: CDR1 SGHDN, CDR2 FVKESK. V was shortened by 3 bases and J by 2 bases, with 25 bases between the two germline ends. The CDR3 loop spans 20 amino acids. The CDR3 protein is CASSHPVSANDQGTNEKLFF. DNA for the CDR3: TGTGCCAGCAGCCACCCAGTGTCGGCAAACGACCAGGGGACTAATGAAAAACTGTTTTTT.

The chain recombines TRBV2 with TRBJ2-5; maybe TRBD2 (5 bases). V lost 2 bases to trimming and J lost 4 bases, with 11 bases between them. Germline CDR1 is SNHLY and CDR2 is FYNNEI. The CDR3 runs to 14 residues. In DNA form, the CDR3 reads TGTGCCAGCAGTGAAACTAGATCGCGAGAGACCCAGTACTTC. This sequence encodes CASSETRSRETQYF.

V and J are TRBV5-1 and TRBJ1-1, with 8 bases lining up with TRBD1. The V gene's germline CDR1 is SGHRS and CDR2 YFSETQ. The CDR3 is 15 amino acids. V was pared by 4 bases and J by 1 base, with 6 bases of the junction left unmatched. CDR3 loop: CASSEQGVRNTEAFF. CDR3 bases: TGCGCCAGCAGCGAACAGGGGGTCCGGAACACTGAAGCTTTCTTT.

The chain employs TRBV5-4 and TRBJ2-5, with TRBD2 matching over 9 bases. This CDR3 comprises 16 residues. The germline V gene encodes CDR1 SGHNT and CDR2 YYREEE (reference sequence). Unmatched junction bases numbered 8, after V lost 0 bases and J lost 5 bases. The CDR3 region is CASSLVPLAGPETQYF. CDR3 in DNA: TGTGCCAGCAGCTTGGTCCCTCTAGCGGGACCGGAGACCCAGTACTTC.

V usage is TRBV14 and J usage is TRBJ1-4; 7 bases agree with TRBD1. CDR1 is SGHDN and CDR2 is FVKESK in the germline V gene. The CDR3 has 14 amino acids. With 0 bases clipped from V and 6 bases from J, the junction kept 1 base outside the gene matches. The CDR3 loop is CASSQDRGDEKLFF. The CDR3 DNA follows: TGTGCCAGCAGCCAAGACAGGGGGGATGAAAAACTGTTTTTT.

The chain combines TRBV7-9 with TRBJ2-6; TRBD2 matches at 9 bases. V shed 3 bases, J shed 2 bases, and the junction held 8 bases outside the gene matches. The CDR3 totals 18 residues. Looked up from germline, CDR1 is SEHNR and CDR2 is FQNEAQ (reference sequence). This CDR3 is CASSFWREGVAGANVLTF. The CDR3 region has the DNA TGTGCCAGCAGCTTTTGGCGGGAGGGGGTAGCTGGGGCCAACGTCCTGACTTTC.

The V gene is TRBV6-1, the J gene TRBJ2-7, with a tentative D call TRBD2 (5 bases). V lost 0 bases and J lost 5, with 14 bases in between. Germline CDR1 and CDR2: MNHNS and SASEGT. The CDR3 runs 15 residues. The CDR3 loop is CASSEAGREIDEQYF. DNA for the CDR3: TGTGCCAGCAGTGAAGCGGGCCGGGAAATCGACGAGCAGTACTTC.

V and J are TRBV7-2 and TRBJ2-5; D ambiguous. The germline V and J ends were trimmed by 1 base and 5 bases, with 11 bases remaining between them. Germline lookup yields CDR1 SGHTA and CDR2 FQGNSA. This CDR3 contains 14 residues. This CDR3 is CASSLGVRVETQYF. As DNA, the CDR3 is TGTGCCAGCAGCTTAGGAGTCAGAGTGGAGACCCAGTACTTC.

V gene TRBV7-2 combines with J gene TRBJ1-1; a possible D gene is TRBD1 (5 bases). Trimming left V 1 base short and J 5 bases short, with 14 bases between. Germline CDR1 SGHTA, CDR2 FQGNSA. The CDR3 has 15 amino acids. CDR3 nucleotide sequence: TGTGCCAGCAGCTTAGGGTGGGGGAGAGGGACTGAAGCTTTCTTT. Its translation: CASSLGWGRGTEAFF.

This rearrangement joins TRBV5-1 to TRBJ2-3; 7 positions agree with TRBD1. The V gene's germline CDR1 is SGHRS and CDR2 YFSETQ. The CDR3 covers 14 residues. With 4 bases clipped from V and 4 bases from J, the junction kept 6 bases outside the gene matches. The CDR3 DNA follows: TGCGCCAGCAGCCTCGGACAGGCGGCAGATACGCAGTATTTT. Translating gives CASSLGQAADTQYF.

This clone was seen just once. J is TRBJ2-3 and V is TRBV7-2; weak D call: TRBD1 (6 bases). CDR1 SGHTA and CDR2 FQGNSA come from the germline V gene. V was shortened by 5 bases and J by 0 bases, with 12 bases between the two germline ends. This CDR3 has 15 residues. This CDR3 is CASSRLQGSTDTQYF. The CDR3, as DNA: TGTGCCAGCAGCCGGCTACAGGGCAGCACAGATACGCAGTATTTT. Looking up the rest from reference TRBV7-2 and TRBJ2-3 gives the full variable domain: GAGVSQSPSNKVTEKGKDVELRCDPISGHTALYWYRQSLGQGLEFLIYFQGNSAPDKSGLPSDRFSAERTGGSVSTLTIQRTQQEDSAVYLCASSRLQGSTDTQYFGPGTRLTVL.

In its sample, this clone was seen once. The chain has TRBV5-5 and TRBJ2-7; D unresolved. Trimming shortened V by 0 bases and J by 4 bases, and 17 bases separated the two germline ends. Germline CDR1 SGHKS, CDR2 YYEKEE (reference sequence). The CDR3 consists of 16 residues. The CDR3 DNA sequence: TGTGCCAGCAGCTTGGTTGTACCCCCTGTGGTTTACGAGCAGTACTTC. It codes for CASSLVVPPVVYEQYF.

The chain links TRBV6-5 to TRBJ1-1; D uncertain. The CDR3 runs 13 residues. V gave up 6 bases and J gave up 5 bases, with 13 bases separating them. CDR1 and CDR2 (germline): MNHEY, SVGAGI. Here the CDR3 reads CASSLTRKTEAFF. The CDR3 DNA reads TGTGCCAGCAGCTTGACCAGGAAGACTGAAGCTTTCTTT.

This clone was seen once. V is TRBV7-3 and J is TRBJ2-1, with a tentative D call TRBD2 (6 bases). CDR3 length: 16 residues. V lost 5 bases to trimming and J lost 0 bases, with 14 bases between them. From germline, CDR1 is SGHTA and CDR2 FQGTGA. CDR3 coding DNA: TGTGCCAGCAGCCGAACCATCGGGAGCTCCTACAATGAGCAGTTCTTC. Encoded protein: CASSRTIGSSYNEQFF.

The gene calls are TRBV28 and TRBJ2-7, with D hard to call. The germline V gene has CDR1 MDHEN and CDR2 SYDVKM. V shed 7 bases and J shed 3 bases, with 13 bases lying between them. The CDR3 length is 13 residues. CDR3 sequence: CASTVHSIYEQYF. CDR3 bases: TGTGCCAGCACGGTGCATTCTATCTACGAGCAGTACTTC. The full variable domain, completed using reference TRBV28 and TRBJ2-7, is DVKVTQSSRYLVKRTGEKVFLECVQDMDHENMFWYRQDPGLGLRLIYFSYDVKMKEKGDIPEGYSVSREKKERFSLILESASTNQTSMYLCASTVHSIYEQYFGPGTRLTVT.

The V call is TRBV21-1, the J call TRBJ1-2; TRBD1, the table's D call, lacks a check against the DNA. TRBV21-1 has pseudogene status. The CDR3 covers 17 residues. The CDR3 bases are TGTGCCAGCAAGATATTACGGGACAGGGGAACTTTATATGGCTACACCTTC. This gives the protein CASKILRDRGTLYGYTF.

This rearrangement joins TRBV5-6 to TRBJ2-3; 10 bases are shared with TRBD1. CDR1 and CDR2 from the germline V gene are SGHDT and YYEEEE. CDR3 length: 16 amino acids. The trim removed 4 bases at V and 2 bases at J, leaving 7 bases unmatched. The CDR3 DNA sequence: TGTGCCAGCAGCGGCCCTGACAGGGGGCTCACAGATACGCAGTATTTT. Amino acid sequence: CASSGPDRGLTDTQYF.

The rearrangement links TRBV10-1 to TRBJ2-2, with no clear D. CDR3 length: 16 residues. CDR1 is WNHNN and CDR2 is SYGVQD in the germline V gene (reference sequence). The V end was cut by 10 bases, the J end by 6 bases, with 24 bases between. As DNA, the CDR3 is TGCGCCATAAGATTTGGTCGGGTAGACCGTCCCGGGGAGCTGTTTTTT. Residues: CAIRFGRVDRPGELFF.

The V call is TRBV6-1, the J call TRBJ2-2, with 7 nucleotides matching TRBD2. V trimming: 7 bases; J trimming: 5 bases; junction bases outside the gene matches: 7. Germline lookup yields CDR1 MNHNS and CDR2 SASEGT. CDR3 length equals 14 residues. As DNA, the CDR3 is TGTGCCAGCAAGGTGGGAGGGCGAACCGGGGAGCTGTTTTTT. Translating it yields CASKVGGRTGELFF.

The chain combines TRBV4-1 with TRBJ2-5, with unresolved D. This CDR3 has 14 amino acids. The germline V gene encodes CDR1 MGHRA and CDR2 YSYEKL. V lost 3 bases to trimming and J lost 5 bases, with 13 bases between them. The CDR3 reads CASSQAAVGETQYF. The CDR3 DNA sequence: TGCGCCAGCAGCCAGGCCGCAGTGGGGGAGACCCAGTACTTC.

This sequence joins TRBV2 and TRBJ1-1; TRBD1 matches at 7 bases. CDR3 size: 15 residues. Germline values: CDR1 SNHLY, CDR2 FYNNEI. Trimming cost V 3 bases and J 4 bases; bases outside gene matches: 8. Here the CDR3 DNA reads TGTGCCAGCAGTGATCTAACAGGGGTTGGCACTGAAGCTTTCTTT. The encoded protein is CASSDLTGVGTEAFF.

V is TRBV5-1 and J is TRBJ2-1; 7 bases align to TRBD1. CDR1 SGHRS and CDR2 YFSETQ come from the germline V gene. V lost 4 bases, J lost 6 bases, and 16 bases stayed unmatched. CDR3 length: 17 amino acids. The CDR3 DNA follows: TGCGCCAGCAGCATTTGGGACAGTCCGGCGACGTTCAATGAGCAGTTCTTC. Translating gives CASSIWDSPATFNEQFF. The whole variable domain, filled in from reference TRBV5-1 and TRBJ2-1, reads KAGVTQTPRYLIKTRGQQVTLSCSPISGHRSVSWYQQTPGQGLQFLFEYFSETQRNKGNFPGRFSGRQFSNSRSEMNVSTLELGDSALYLCASSIWDSPATFNEQFFGPGTRLTVL.

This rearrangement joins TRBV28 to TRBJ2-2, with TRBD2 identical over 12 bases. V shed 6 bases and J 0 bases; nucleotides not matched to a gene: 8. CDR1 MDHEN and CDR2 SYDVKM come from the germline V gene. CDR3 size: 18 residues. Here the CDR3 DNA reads TGTGCCAGCAGCCTTGGGACTAGCGGGCGCGCGAACACCGGGGAGCTGTTTTTT. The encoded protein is CASSLGTSGRANTGELFF.

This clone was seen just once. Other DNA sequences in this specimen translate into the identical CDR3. The CDR3 loop is CASSPDRGTDTQYF. The CDR3 region has the DNA TGCGCCAGCAGCCCGGACAGGGGGACAGATACGCAGTATTTT. The chain couples TRBV5-1 to TRBJ2-3, with TRBD1 identical over 10 bases. Losses at the gene ends were 4 bases for V and 3 bases for J; bases not matched to a gene: 2. Germline lookup yields CDR1 SGHRS and CDR2 YFSETQ. CDR3 size: 14 residues.

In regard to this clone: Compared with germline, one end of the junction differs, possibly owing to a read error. CDR3 region: CARSLYPVLNQPQHF. The CDR3 nucleotides are TGTGCCAGAAGCTTGTATCCGGTACTCAATCAGCCCCAGCATTTT. This chain connects TRBV5-8 to TRBJ1-5; D remains ambiguous. CDR1 is SGHTS and CDR2 is YDEGEE in the germline V gene. The CDR3 has 15 amino acids.

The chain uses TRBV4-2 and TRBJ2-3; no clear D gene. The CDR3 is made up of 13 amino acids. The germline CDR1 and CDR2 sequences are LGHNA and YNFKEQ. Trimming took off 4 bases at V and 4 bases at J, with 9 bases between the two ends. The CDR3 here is CASSPISSDTQYF. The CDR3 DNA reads TGTGCCAGCAGCCCCATCAGTTCAGATACGCAGTATTTT.